The 13 T cell receptor beta chains in this list originate from one sample, sequenced in a study of T cells expressing NK-cell markers. TCRdb re-called the 5' RACE reads and catalogs CDR3 proteins one per entry, DNA excluded. This table lists roughly 390,000 distinct CDR3 sequences. Sequencing was done on a sample of blood T cells: a sorted CD56 or NKG2C T cell subset, CD4+ or CD8+ T cells, or bulk PBMC T cells (not recorded which). The receptors originated from a man between 18 and 69 years old in good health.

The chain has TRBV27 and TRBJ2-2. The length of the CDR3 is 14 residues. Germline CDR1 MNHEY, CDR2 SMNVEV (reference sequence). The CDR3 spells CASSFRLLTGELFF.

The J gene is TRBJ2-2, the V gene TRBV3-1. CDR1 LGHDT and CDR2 YNNKEL come from the germline V gene (reference sequence). The CDR3 covers 17 residues. The CDR3 reads CASSLRRVKAGTGELFF.

This chain links TRBV7-9 with TRBJ1-5. From germline, CDR1 is SEHNR and CDR2 FQNEAQ (reference sequence). The CDR3 consists of 13 residues. The CDR3 here is CASSLEGPRPQHF.

This rearrangement joins TRBV6-1 to TRBJ1-2; TCRdb selects TRBD1, and the lack of DNA leaves this call unchecked. Germline CDR1 MNHNS, CDR2 SASEGT. The CDR3 consists of 15 residues. The CDR3 sequence is CASSPTGGSHYGYTF.

The rearrangement joins TRBV27 to TRBJ2-1; TCRdb's D call, TRBD2, is unchecked because there is no DNA. The CDR3 is 16 amino acids. Germline V gives CDR1 MNHEY, CDR2 SMNVEV (reference sequence). CDR3 sequence: CASSHIAGVSYNEQFF.

The chain recombines TRBV5-6 with TRBJ2-5. The CDR3 consists of 14 residues. The germline V gene has CDR1 SGHDT and CDR2 YYEEEE. CDR3 amino acids: CASSLPEGSETQYF.

V is TRBV12-3 or TRBV12-4 and J is TRBJ2-3; TCRdb selects TRBD1, and the lack of DNA leaves this call unchecked. The CDR3 spans 16 residues. The CDR3 sequence is CASSFHTGSSTDTQYF.

This rearrangement joins TRBV6-2 or TRBV6-3 to TRBJ2-5. This CDR3 contains 12 residues. Germline V gives CDR1 MNHEY, CDR2 SVGEGT. This CDR3 is CASSYRLETQYF.

The rearrangement uses TRBV28 and TRBJ2-7. CDR1 MDHEN and CDR2 SYDVKM come from the germline V gene. The length of the CDR3 is 14 residues. CDR3 loop: CASSLVRSSYEQYF.

The CDR3 loop is CASSQGRTGANYGYTF. This chain joins TRBV14 and TRBJ1-2; the TCRdb D gene call, TRBD1, has no DNA to confirm it. From germline, CDR1 is SGHDN and CDR2 FVKESK. The length of the CDR3 is 16 residues. Together with reference TRBV14 and TRBJ1-2, the CDR3 gives the full variable domain: EAGVTQFPSHSVIEKGQTVTLRCDPISGHDNLYWYRRVMGKEIKFLLHFVKESKQDESGMPNNRFLAERTGGTYSTLKVQPAELEDSGVYFCASSQGRTGANYGYTFGSGTRLTVV.

The rearrangement joins TRBV5-5 to TRBJ1-4; the TCRdb D gene call, TRBD1, has no DNA to confirm it. The CDR3 contains 15 residues. Germline assignment: CDR1 SGHKS and CDR2 YYEKEE (reference sequence). The CDR3 here is CASRKLGGPNEKLFF.

The rearrangement joins TRBV6-5 to TRBJ2-5. The CDR3 is 16 amino acids. Looked up from germline, CDR1 is MNHEY and CDR2 is SVGAGI. The CDR3 spells CASSYSNQRLRETQYF.

This chain joins TRBV13 and TRBJ2-2; TCRdb selects TRBD1, and the lack of DNA leaves this call unchecked. CDR1 and CDR2 from the germline V gene are PRHDT and FYEKMQ (reference sequence). The CDR3 is made up of 18 amino acids. The CDR3 protein is CASSSLGQTRSVEEELFF.